This TCR beta chain was found in a study of blood T cell repertoires in COVID-19 (dated by TCRdb to the early 2020s). The study in broad terms: Samples from collaborators originated in the United States, Italy and Spain and spanned both the acute and convalescent phases of COVID-19. The material from the prospective study consisted of cDNA or gDNA derived from T cells, B-cell-depleted T cells, or PBMCs. A freely available public database, intended as a resource for researchers studying the immune response to SARS-CoV-2, is where the repertoires were released. Deeply sampled blood TCRbeta repertoires from subjects exposed to, actively infected with, or recovered from COVID-19 were included in the dataset. HLA class I and class II types, where available, came from metadata supplied by the sample provider rather than from assay-based typing. Samples were obtained from the ongoing ImmuneRACE study (first 160 participants) and from 1,000 to 1,500 subjects provided by 6 global collaborators. The sample metadata nearly always contained a de-identified subject ID, COVID-19 status, age in years and sex. Points the paper makes about the study in general: The quantity of clinical and demographic metadata differed by source and by participant and was supplied without curation.

TCRbeta CDR3 regions were amplified from genomic DNA by means of the immunoSEQ Assay, a bias-controlled multiplex PCR. The published analysis was carried out like this. Within the assay, amplification of reference gene primers was used to estimate how many nucleated cells each sample contained. Sequence reads were collapsed and filtered to measure the absolute abundance of every unique TCRbeta CDR3 rearrangement. For each sample, productive Simpson clonality was calculated by taking the square root of Simpson's diversity index across productive rearrangements. TCRdb limited this immuneACCESS table to in-frame rearrangements with V and J called. A share of clones is missing; checked studies link under half to unresolved V genes, and the rest is unexplained. The V and J calls and the clone size are those of that table, but D and trimming were determined from the DNA. The sample has 35,000 to 50,000 clones on record, approximately 80% of them singletons. Approximately 25% of the sample is taken by the ten largest.

Each collaborating institution followed its own protocols to collect whole blood in K2EDTA tubes. For TCRbeta analysis, collaborators shipped samples as frozen whole blood, isolated PBMCs, or DNA extracted from either of those sample types. Trimming removed 10 bases from V and 0 bases from J, leaving 13 bases between the germline ends. The CDR1 and CDR2 encoded by the germline V gene are MNHEY and SVGAGI. The CDR3 spans 14 residues, from the cysteine through the phenylalanine. Of all the DNA, just the CDR3 is kept, 42 bases in frame from base 1. Regarding this clone: Its specific antigen is unknown. Per-base quality was not reported, and no clone a single base away is much larger than it.

The rearranged segments are TRBV6-5 and TRBJ1-3; TRBD1 is perhaps the D gene, given 5 matching bases. The sequence derives from a human donor with acute or convalescent COVID-19. The donor label of this sample is uncertain. The material sequenced was peripheral blood. The DNA reads as follows: TGTGCCACCTCGGTAGGGGACTCTGGAAACACCATATATTTT. The translation is CATSVGDSGNTIYF.